The following is a T cell receptor (beta chain) sequence with its context. Only a few counts were recorded for this clonotype. Its antigen has not been determined. No base qualities exist here, and no much larger clone lies one base off it. The TCR beta CDR3 regions were amplified from RNA transcripts. The first round of RT-PCR for the TCR CDR3 was performed with the HTBI primer set and the Qiagen OneStep RT-PCR kit. The libraries were constructed in a second round of multiplex PCR and then size-selected and purified. Paired-end sequencing of the libraries was performed with 100 bp reads on an Illumina HiSeq2000. The original pipeline was this. SOAPnuke was used to process the raw data, throwing out any read that contained adapters or uncalled bases, had a mean Phred below 15, or lacked an exact constant-primer or identifier match. High-quality paired reads were merged using COPE v1.2.5, and each unique nucleotide sequence was defined as a clonotype. Clonotypes were aligned to IMGT TRBV, TRBD and TRBJ reference segments using MiTCR v1.1. Analysis was restricted to V-J combinations with a frequency above 0.0001, which covered roughly 99% of repertoires. The TCS score was defined as the ratio of F50 (clonal expansion) to E x V (chaos), calculated using BLOSUM62-based TCRdist between CDR3 peptides within each V-J. Welch's t-statistics and random forest reduced around 510 V-J features to 10 to 15, which were used in a naive Bayes classifier (R e1071). Using fastp at Q25 and MiXCR, TCRdb reprocessed the public reads and kept productive beta chains. Each entry merges the rows of one CDR3 protein and shows their most common DNA and genes. TCRdb, not the original authors, processed these V and J calls. The sample table contains roughly 520,000 distinct CDR3 sequences; only one count was recorded for approximately 24% of them. Clones ranked in the top ten supply about 10% of the sample.

This specimen belongs to a study of T cells in Graves' hyperthyroidism and ophthalmopathy (dated by TCRdb to between 2017 and 2020). For the wider study: Peripheral blood samples were taken at the time of initial diagnosis, prior to any treatment. A discovery cohort of roughly 96 patients, roughly 45 with Graves' ophthalmopathy and roughly 59 with stable Graves' hyperthyroidism, was used to find distinguishing TCR V-J signatures. Prospective prediction of ophthalmopathy was tested in an independent validation cohort of 18 to 20 hyperthyroidism patients and 17 patients who later progressed to ophthalmopathy. For training and testing, the 100 patients in the discovery cohort were randomly divided in a 7:3 ratio. In about 6 Graves' hyperthyroidism patients, the study also compared T-cell repertoires from thyroid tissue with T-cell repertoires from blood. Once sampling was done, hyperthyroidism patients were given methimazole at a starting dose of 30 mg daily, whereas ophthalmopathy patients were given high-dose intravenous methylprednisolone. The paper reports TCR Vbeta CDR3 sequencing of roughly 140 peripheral blood samples: over 40 ophthalmopathy, about 75 hyperthyroidism and 17 progressor patients. General study outcomes and caveats: During validation, the model predicted progression to ophthalmopathy a median of approximately six months ahead of onset, with approximately 70% sensitivity and 72.22% specificity. A model built on a 13 V-J signature distinguished ophthalmopathy from stable hyperthyroidism, reaching around 88% sensitivity and about 81% specificity in cross-validation and 80%/75% in testing. Most expanded thyroid clonotypes (frequency above 0.001) were also detected in blood, suggesting blood repertoires may reflect thyroid immune responses. No statistical method was used to fix the sample size in advance, and group allocation was not hidden from the investigators.

In the ophthalmopathy patients, disease was moderately to severely active, with a Clinical Activity Score of 3 or more, a NOSPECS grade of 4 or more, and a duration of less than 3 months. Exclusion was applied to patients with uncontrolled infections, other autoimmune diseases, pregnancy or lactation. Diagnoses were established on the basis of clinical symptoms, serum thyroxine and TRAb, thyroid ultrasound, and orbital computed tomography. Ficoll-Paque density gradient centrifugation was used to isolate PBMCs from around 10 ml of fresh peripheral blood. Total RNA was extracted using Trizol reagent, and RNA quality was assessed on an Agilent 2100 Bioanalyzer. Spanning cysteine to phenylalanine, the CDR3 consists of 15 amino acids. Only the CDR3 DNA is retained, 45 bases long and in frame from the first base. CDR1 and CDR2, looked up from the germline V gene, are MGHDK and SYGVNS. Cut back by 1 base and 5 bases, the V and J ends lie 11 bases apart.

Material: blood. This clonotype was obtained from a woman between 25 and 40 years old with Graves' ophthalmopathy. The V gene is TRBV25-1 and the J gene is TRBJ2-2, with the D segment identity uncertain. In nucleotide form, the sequence is TGTGCCAGCAGTGAATTCAGCTCAGGAACCGGGGAGCTGTTTTTT. Its amino acids are CASSEFSSGTGELFF.